A single sample gave rise to the 30 T cell receptor beta chains below, sequenced in a study of blood T cell repertoires in COVID-19. Profiling relied on immunoSEQ multiplex PCR, and the TCRdb table lists in-frame clones only, not all of them. This table holds around 150,000 clones, 87% found once. Sequenced input: peripheral blood. These receptors originate from a woman aged 55-70 years with active or convalescent COVID-19.

This rearrangement joins TRBV18 to TRBJ1-2; D is undetermined. Trimming pared 2 bases from V and 7 bases from J, leaving 8 bases between. Germline lookup yields CDR1 KGHSH and CDR2 LQKENI. The CDR3 loop spans 12 amino acids. CDR3: CASSPGLAGYTF. For the CDR3, the DNA is TGTGCCAGCTCACCAGGGTTAGCTGGCTACACCTTC. Drawing the rest from reference TRBV18 and TRBJ1-2, the complete variable domain is NAGVMQNPRHLVRRRGQEARLRCSPMKGHSHVYWYRQLPEEGLKFMVYLQKENIIDESGMPKERFSAEFPKEGPSILRIQQVVRGDSAAYFCASSPGLAGYTFGSGTRLTVV.

This chain connects TRBV7-2 to TRBJ1-2; 9 bases match TRBD1. Germline values: CDR1 SGHTA, CDR2 FQGNSA. The CDR3 is made up of 15 amino acids. With 5 bases clipped from V and 7 bases from J, the junction kept 11 bases outside the gene matches. In DNA, the CDR3 is TGTGCCAGCAGCGACCCGGGACAGGGCGGTCGTGGCTACACCTTC. Protein sequence: CASSDPGQGGRGYTF.

V gene TRBV27 combines with J gene TRBJ1-1; D perhaps matches TRBD1 (5 bases). Trimming cost V 3 bases and J 1 base, with 6 bases left between them. The CDR3 is 13 residues long. Germline CDR1 is MNHEY and CDR2 is SMNVEV (reference sequence). CDR3 loop: CASSFQGNTEAFF. CDR3 DNA: TGTGCCAGCAGTTTCCAGGGGAACACTGAAGCTTTCTTT.

This chain links TRBV6-6 with TRBJ1-1, with D uncertain. Per germline, CDR1 MNHNY and CDR2 SVGAGI (reference sequence). Trimming shortened V by 4 bases and J by 3 bases, and 6 bases separated the two germline ends. The CDR3 has 12 residues. This CDR3 reads CASSLVDTEAFF. The DNA for the CDR3 is TGTGCCAGCAGTTTAGTCGACACTGAAGCTTTCTTT.

The chain employs TRBV12-3 or TRBV12-4 and TRBJ1-5, with a tentative D call TRBD1 (5 bases). Trimming removed 3 bases at V and 6 bases at J, with 9 bases between. The CDR3 totals 13 residues. CDR3 sequence: CASSFGGFQPQHF. The CDR3 nucleotides are TGTGCCAGCAGTTTCGGGGGATTTCAGCCCCAGCATTTT.

The chain links TRBV7-2 to TRBJ2-5; the D gene is possibly TRBD1 (6 bases). This CDR3 contains 15 residues. Germline-derived CDR1 and CDR2 are SGHTA and FQGNSA. The V end was cut by 4 bases, the J end by 4 bases, with 16 bases between. CDR3 nucleotides: TGTGCCAGCAGCTCCACCCAGGGGTGGAGAGAGACCCAGTACTTC. Its protein is CASSSTQGWRETQYF.

V is TRBV2 and J is TRBJ1-2; 9 bases are shared with TRBD1. V lost 6 bases and J lost 8; bases outside the gene matches: 4. This CDR3 comprises 12 residues. CDR1 is SNHLY and CDR2 is FYNNEI in the germline V gene. The CDR3 region has the DNA TGTGCCAGCAGGGCGACAGGGGGGGGCTACACCTTC. Amino acid sequence: CASRATGGGYTF.

This chain uses TRBV7-2 with TRBJ2-1, with a possible D match to TRBD2 (5 bases). From germline, CDR1 is SGHTA and CDR2 FQGNSA. V was trimmed by 6 bases and J by 9 bases, leaving 21 bases between them. The CDR3 has 15 amino acids. CDR3 sequence: CASSQAAIRGSEQFF. In DNA form, the CDR3 reads TGTGCCAGCAGTCAGGCGGCGATCCGTGGGAGTGAGCAGTTCTTC. The full variable domain, with the rest looked up from reference TRBV7-2 and TRBJ2-1, is GAGVSQSPSNKVTEKGKDVELRCDPISGHTALYWYRQSLGQGLEFLIYFQGNSAPDKSGLPSDRFSAERTGGSVSTLTIQRTQQEDSAVYLCASSQAAIRGSEQFFGPGTRLTVL.

The chain combines TRBV29-1 with TRBJ2-1, with TRBD2 matching over 7 bases. V was pared by 7 bases and J by 0 bases, with 3 bases of the junction left unmatched. CDR1 SQVTM and CDR2 ANQGSEA come from the germline V gene. The CDR3 runs 13 residues. As DNA, the CDR3 is TGCAGCGCGGGAGGCGGCTCCTACAATGAGCAGTTCTTC. Amino acid sequence: CSAGGGSYNEQFF.

The J gene is TRBJ1-1, the V gene TRBV5-1, with 9 bases fitting TRBD1. J was trimmed by 0 bases and V by 4 bases; bases with no gene match: 4. Germline assignment: CDR1 SGHRS and CDR2 YFSETQ. The length of the CDR3 is 15 residues. The CDR3 region has the DNA TGCGCCAGCAGCCAAGGGACAGGGATGAACACTGAAGCTTTCTTT. Residues: CASSQGTGMNTEAFF.

The chain joins TRBV20-1 to TRBJ1-1; 9 bases map to TRBD1. The CDR3 length is 12 residues. Germline V gene sequence: CDR1 DFQATT, CDR2 SNEGSKA (reference sequence). With 6 bases clipped from V and 11 bases from J, the junction kept 10 bases outside the gene matches. The CDR3 DNA sequence: TGCAGTGCCAGTGACAGGGGGTCGTGGGCTTTCTTT. The encoded protein is CSASDRGSWAFF.

The table lists this clone with a few counts. The rearrangement uses TRBV7-9 and TRBJ2-1, with TRBD2 matching 7 bases. CDR1 is SEHNR and CDR2 is FQNEAQ in the germline V gene (reference sequence). Trimming at V came to 5 bases and at J to 1 base, leaving 8 bases not matched to a gene. CDR3 size: 16 residues. CDR3 coding DNA: TGTGCCAGCAGCGGTCGGGACTATCCTTCCTACAATGAGCAGTTCTTC. This translates into CASSGRDYPSYNEQFF.

The gene calls are TRBV2 and TRBJ2-7; 8 nucleotides line up with TRBD2. Germline CDR1 SNHLY, CDR2 FYNNEI. V trimming: 6 bases; J trimming: 2 bases; junction bases outside the gene matches: 6. This CDR3 region has 14 residues. The CDR3 DNA sequence: TGTGCCAGCAGGCGAGCGGGGGTGACCTACGAGCAGTACTTC. It specifies CASRRAGVTYEQYF.

J is TRBJ2-3 and V is TRBV6-6, with TRBD2 as a possible D gene (6 bases). Germline V lookup: CDR1 MNHNY, CDR2 SVGAGI (reference sequence). Trimming shortened V by 6 bases and J by 4 bases, and 14 bases separated the two germline ends. This CDR3 contains 14 residues. CDR3 DNA: TGTGCCAGCAGCCTTGGAGGGGAATCAGATACGCAGTATTTT. As protein: CASSLGGESDTQYF.

This chain links TRBV10-2 with TRBJ1-5, with a weak D call TRBD1 (6 bases). Germline CDR1 is WSHSY and CDR2 is SAAADI. CDR3 length equals 14 residues. V was pared by 6 bases and J by 2 bases, with 11 bases between. CDR3 amino acids: CASRKTGGNQPQHF. The CDR3 coding sequence is TGCGCCAGCAGAAAGACAGGCGGCAATCAGCCCCAGCATTTT.

This chain joins TRBV4-1 and TRBJ2-5; 8 nucleotides agree with TRBD2. Per the germline V gene, CDR1 is MGHRA and CDR2 is YSYEKL. With V trimmed by 4 bases and J by 5 bases, 12 bases remained unmatched. The length of the CDR3 is 16 residues. The CDR3 loop reads CASSLRGDRGGETQYF. The CDR3 DNA follows: TGCGCCAGCAGCCTGCGGGGGGACCGGGGCGGGGAGACCCAGTACTTC.

The chain recombines TRBV10-1 with TRBJ2-5; D is unclear. The CDR3 is made up of 15 amino acids. Looked up from germline, CDR1 is WNHNN and CDR2 is SYGVQD (reference sequence). Trimming removed 10 bases from V and 3 bases from J, with 21 bases in between. The CDR3 reads CATPTPARKKETQYF. The CDR3 coding sequence is TGCGCCACTCCTACCCCGGCCAGGAAGAAAGAGACCCAGTACTTC.

The rearrangement uses TRBV6-5 and TRBJ1-3; no clear D. This CDR3 has 15 residues. The V and J ends lost 3 bases and 0 bases respectively, with 9 bases between them. CDR1 and CDR2 from the germline V gene are MNHEY and SVGAGI. The CDR3 coding sequence is TGTGCCAGCAGTTATGGCAGAAACTCTGGAAACACCATATATTTT. Protein sequence: CASSYGRNSGNTIYF.

The chain has TRBV29-1 and TRBJ1-2; D ambiguous. CDR1 SQVTM and CDR2 ANQGSEA come from the germline V gene. The CDR3 runs to 12 residues. The CDR3 reads CSVSEGFYGYTF. The CDR3, as DNA: TGCAGTGTAAGCGAAGGATTCTATGGCTACACCTTC.

The chain links TRBV29-1 to TRBJ1-1; the D is unclear. Per germline, CDR1 SQVTM and CDR2 ANQGSEA. Trimming removed 7 bases from V and 6 bases from J, with 18 bases in between. CDR3 length equals 13 residues. In DNA form, the CDR3 reads TGCAGCGCCCTCTCGGGCAGCGGACCTGAAGCTTTCTTT. Amino acid sequence: CSALSGSGPEAFF.

The chain is built from TRBV3-1 (or the pseudogene TRBV3-2) and TRBJ1-5; D possibly corresponds to TRBD1 (5 bases). Germline V gives CDR1 LGHDT, CDR2 YNNKEL (reference sequence). The CDR3 contains 16 residues. The V gene lost 1 base and the J gene lost 2 bases, with 12 bases spanning the gap. CDR3 residues: CASSQGGGGGNQPQHF. The DNA for the CDR3 is TGTGCCAGCAGCCAAGGGGGGGGAGGTGGCAATCAGCCCCAGCATTTT.

The chain recombines TRBV9 with TRBJ1-1; D gene unclear. V was cut by 0 bases and J by 1 base, with 4 bases left in between. Germline V gene data show CDR1 as SGDLS and CDR2 as YYNGEE. The CDR3 contains 13 residues. CDR3 amino acids: CASSVVRNTEAFF. CDR3 coding DNA: TGTGCCAGCAGCGTAGTTCGGAACACTGAAGCTTTCTTT.

The V and J genes are TRBV27 and TRBJ1-5; D unclear. Germline V gene sequence: CDR1 MNHEY, CDR2 SMNVEV (reference sequence). The CDR3 totals 14 residues. With 5 bases removed from V and 1 base from J, the gap between germline ends came to 9 bases. This CDR3 reads CASSPDISNQPQHF. The DNA of the CDR3 is TGTGCCAGCAGTCCCGACATCAGCAATCAGCCCCAGCATTTT.

A few counts support this clone. The chain employs TRBV27 and TRBJ1-5, with D possibly being TRBD1 (6 bases). Germline assignment: CDR1 MNHEY and CDR2 SMNVEV (reference sequence). There are 13 residues in the CDR3. V lost 4 bases and J 4 bases, leaving 8 bases between the germline ends. For the CDR3, the DNA is TGTGCCAGCAGTTACAGGGAAAATCAGCCCCAGCATTTT. Translation: CASSYRENQPQHF.

The chain carries TRBV3-1 (or the pseudogene TRBV3-2) and TRBJ2-7; possible D gene TRBD1, 6 bases. V lost 1 base and J lost 1, with 20 bases in between. There are 18 residues in the CDR3. CDR1 LGHDT and CDR2 YNNKEL come from the germline V gene (reference sequence). The DNA for the CDR3 is TGTGCCAGCAGCCAAGTATCCCAACGGGACACCTTTTCCTACGAGCAGTACTTC. This sequence encodes CASSQVSQRDTFSYEQYF.

The chain is built from TRBV4-1 and TRBJ1-1; TRBD1 agrees at 9 bases. Germline loops: CDR1 MGHRA, CDR2 YSYEKL. The CDR3 totals 15 residues. The trim removed 5 bases at V and 3 bases at J, leaving 7 bases unmatched. CDR3 bases: TGCGCCAGCAGCACACAGGGGGCGCAGGACACTGAAGCTTTCTTT. This translates into CASSTQGAQDTEAFF.

The rearrangement links TRBV5-4 to TRBJ1-2, with a weak D call TRBD1 (5 bases). Trimming stripped 1 base from V and 4 bases from J, with 11 bases between. The CDR3 loop spans 14 amino acids. CDR1 and CDR2 (germline): SGHNT, YYREEE (reference sequence). This CDR3 is CASSLRGIGYGYTF. DNA of the CDR3: TGTGCCAGCAGCTTGAGGGGTATCGGCTATGGCTACACCTTC.

The chain recombines TRBV2 with TRBJ1-5; D is unclear. The CDR3 loop spans 15 amino acids. The V gene lost 4 bases and the J gene lost 1 base, with 11 bases spanning the gap. The germline V gene encodes CDR1 SNHLY and CDR2 FYNNEI. The CDR3 reads CASSVEGGSNQPQHF. The CDR3 nucleotides read TGTGCCAGCAGTGTGGAGGGTGGGAGCAATCAGCCCCAGCATTTT.

This clone was detected a few times. A read error may produce the germline difference seen at one junction end. This chain joins TRBV6-5 and TRBJ1-1; 9 bases map to TRBD1. Per the germline V gene, CDR1 is MNHEY and CDR2 is SVGAGI. The CDR3 covers 12 residues. CDR3 DNA: TGTGCCAGCACTCCGGGACAGGGAGTCCAGAACTTT. This encodes CASTPGQGVQNF.

The rearrangement uses TRBV29-1 and TRBJ1-2; tentative D call: TRBD1 (5 bases). Germline-derived CDR1 and CDR2 are SQVTM and ANQGSEA. With 6 bases removed from V and 12 bases from J, the gap between germline ends came to 11 bases. CDR3 length equals 9 residues. The CDR3 DNA reads as TGCAGCGTACAGGAGCCCCACACCTTC. Protein product: CSVQEPHTF.